A selection of T cell receptor beta chains follows, all from one sample in a study of blood T cell repertoires in COVID-19. Profiled with immunoSEQ multiplex PCR; TCRdb holds only in-frame clones, not every one. The data show roughly 260,000 clones, with roughly 87% seen just once and 2.6% held by the top ten. The sample was PBMCs or T cells enriched from blood (not recorded which). All receptors derive from a woman aged 30 to 39 with acute COVID-19. CDR3s include the opening cysteine and the closing phenylalanine or tryptophan. D genes are given only for firm matches. Rows give clone size only sometimes, using once, few, many, or a class for an expanded clone.

size: -
V: TRBV19
length: 14
J: TRBJ1-2
D: -
DNA: TGTGCCAGTAGTATCCGTTTCTCTAACTATGGCTACACCTTC
CDR3: CASSIRFSNYGYTF

size: -
V: TRBV24-1
length: 13
J: TRBJ2-3
D: -
DNA: TGTGCCACTTCGACAGCCAGCACAGATACGCAGTATTTT
CDR3: CATSTASTDTQYF

size: medium-sized
V: TRBV4-3
length: 16
J: TRBJ1-6
D: TRBD1
DNA: TGCGCCAGCAGCCAAGTTAGGGAGACAGGGGGTTCACCCCTCCACTTT
CDR3: CASSQVRETGGSPLHF

size: -
V: TRBV19
length: 16
J: TRBJ2-2
D: -
DNA: TGTGCCAGTAGTATAGATGGACAGCCCAACACCGGGGAGCTGTTTTTT
CDR3: CASSIDGQPNTGELFF

size: -
V: TRBV7-9
length: 11
J: TRBJ1-1
D: -
DNA: TGTGCCAGCAGCCCCGGGGCTGAAGCTTTCTTT
CDR3: CASSPGAEAFF

size: -
V: TRBV16
length: 16
J: TRBJ2-7
D: TRBD1
DNA: TGTGCCAGCAGCCCCTTGGGACAGGGGTTTTCCTACGAGCAGTACTTC
CDR3: CASSPLGQGFSYEQYF

size: few
V: TRBV9
length: 15
J: TRBJ2-7
D: -
DNA: TGTGCCAGCAGCGTAAGTAGCGGCCCCTCCTACGAGCAGTACTTC
CDR3: CASSVSSGPSYEQYF

size: -
V: TRBV2
length: 13
J: TRBJ2-2
D: -
DNA: TGTGCCAGCAGTGAAGTAGACACCGGGGAGCTGTTTTTT
CDR3: CASSEVDTGELFF

size: -
V: TRBV5-1
length: 17
J: TRBJ1-6
D: -
DNA: TGCGCCAGCAGCTTGGCCGGACAGAGCTCCTATAATTCACCCCTCCACTTT
CDR3: CASSLAGQSSYNSPLHF

size: -
V: TRBV5-4
length: 18
J: TRBJ2-3
D: TRBD2
DNA: TGTGCCAGCAGCTCTAGTGCCATAGCGGGGTACCCTAAAGATACGCAGTATTTT
CDR3: CASSSSAIAGYPKDTQYF

size: -
V: TRBV5-1
length: 14
J: TRBJ1-2
D: -
DNA: TGCGCCAGCAGCCTCCAACAGGGCAGCTATGGCTACACCTTC
CDR3: CASSLQQGSYGYTF

size: -
V: TRBV19
length: 16
J: TRBJ2-7
D: TRBD1
DNA: TGTGCCAGTAGTACGTTTCTCCGGACAGGGCCCAACGAGCAGTACTTC
CDR3: CASSTFLRTGPNEQYF

size: -
V: TRBV27
length: 17
J: TRBJ2-3
D: TRBD2
DNA: TGTGCCAGCAGTTTAGTGTCAGGCGGGGGGCTCACAGATACGCAGTATTTT
CDR3: CASSLVSGGGLTDTQYF

size: -
V: TRBV29-1
length: 14
J: TRBJ2-2
D: TRBD1
DNA: TGCAGCGTTGGGCAACAGGGGGACACCGGGGAGCTGTTTTTT
CDR3: CSVGQQGDTGELFF

size: -
V: TRBV27
length: 13
J: TRBJ1-2
D: TRBD1
DNA: TGTGCCAGCAGTACGACAGGGGGTTCTGGCTACACCTTC
CDR3: CASSTTGGSGYTF

size: -
V: TRBV27
length: 14
J: TRBJ2-1
D: TRBD1
DNA: TGTGCCAGCAGTCTCGGGACAGATTACAATGAGCAGTTCTTC
CDR3: CASSLGTDYNEQFF

size: -
V: TRBV7-2
length: 15
J: TRBJ2-1
D: TRBD2
DNA: TGTGCCAGCAGCTTCATTCGCCTAGCGGGTAGTGAGCAGTTCTTC
CDR3: CASSFIRLAGSEQFF

size: -
V: TRBV5-1
length: 15
J: TRBJ2-1
D: TRBD2
DNA: TGCGCCAGCAGCCCCTCCGGGGGGTCCTACAATGAGCAGTTCTTC
CDR3: CASSPSGGSYNEQFF

size: -
V: TRBV7-9
length: 14
J: TRBJ2-3
D: TRBD1
DNA: TGTGCCGGACGACAGGGGGAGGGCACAGATACGCAGTATTTT
CDR3: CAGRQGEGTDTQYF

size: -
V: TRBV7-8
length: 16
J: TRBJ2-1
D: TRBD2
DNA: TGTGCCAGCAGCTTTAGACTAGCGGGGGACTACAATGAGCAGTTCTTC
CDR3: CASSFRLAGDYNEQFF

size: few
V: TRBV18
length: 15
J: TRBJ1-1
D: -
DNA: TGTGCCAGCTCACCTGGCTGGGGCCTGAACACTGAAGCTTTCTTT
CDR3: CASSPGWGLNTEAFF

size: -
V: TRBV29-1
length: 14
J: TRBJ2-7
D: TRBD1
DNA: TGCAGCGTTGGGCGACAGGGGAGACCCTACGAGCAGTACTTC
CDR3: CSVGRQGRPYEQYF

size: -
V: TRBV9
length: 13
J: TRBJ1-2
D: TRBD1
DNA: TGTGCCAGCAGCATTCCGGGACAGACAAGTCACACCTTC
CDR3: CASSIPGQTSHTF

size: once
V: TRBV27
length: 17
J: TRBJ2-1
D: TRBD1
DNA: TGTGCCAGCAGTCGCCGGGACAGGGGATTCTCCTACAATGAGCAGTTCTTC
CDR3: CASSRRDRGFSYNEQFF

size: -
V: TRBV12-5
length: 15
J: TRBJ1-5
D: -
DNA: TGTGCTAGTGGTTCGCCTCAAGACAGGCCCCAGCCCCAGCATTTT
CDR3: CASGSPQDRPQPQHF

size: -
V: TRBV5-6
length: 15
J: TRBJ1-3
D: -
DNA: TGTGCCAGCAGCTTTCCTTCAGGGTATGGAAACACCATATATTTT
CDR3: CASSFPSGYGNTIYF

size: few
V: TRBV18
length: 14
J: TRBJ1-2
D: -
DNA: TGTGCCAGCTCACCGTCCTCCGGGGAAGAAGGCTACACCTTC
CDR3: CASSPSSGEEGYTF

size: -
V: TRBV11-2
length: 15
J: TRBJ2-3
D: TRBD1
DNA: TGTGCCAGCAGCCGACGACAGGGGCCCACAGATACGCAGTATTTT
CDR3: CASSRRQGPTDTQYF

size: -
V: TRBV10-2
length: 14
J: TRBJ1-1
D: -
DNA: TGCGCCAGCAGTGAGGGCAGGGCAAACACTGAAGCTTTCTTT
CDR3: CASSEGRANTEAFF

size: -
V: TRBV7-2
length: 13
J: TRBJ2-7
D: -
DNA: TGTGCCAGCAGCTTGGGGCGGCACTACGAGCAGTACTTC
CDR3: CASSLGRHYEQYF

size: -
V: TRBV4-1
length: 17
J: TRBJ1-2
D: TRBD1
DNA: TGCGCCAGCAGCCAAACCGGGACAGGGGGCATTAACTATGGCTACACCTTC
CDR3: CASSQTGTGGINYGYTF